The following is a T cell receptor (beta chain) sequence with its context. The antigen is not known. This sample was included in a study of post-analysis software for immune sequencing data. Study-level findings and limits: TRBV5-6, TRBV5-1 and TRBV20-1 belonged to a set of about five TRBV segments that were more frequent in patients than controls.

TCR beta cDNA libraries had unique molecular identifiers. TCRdb itself ran the PCR reads through MiXCR, one entry per CDR3 protein. The sample lists under 650,000 distinct CDR3 sequences; 44% were seen once. The V gene's germline CDR1 is MGHRA and CDR2 YSYEKL. The V segment lost 3 bases and the J segment 5 bases; nucleotides outside the gene matches: 8. The length of the CDR3 is 15 residues. This TCR came from a girl between 5 and 17 years old with multiple sclerosis. Specimen: blood. This sequence joins TRBV4-1 and TRBJ2-3; 7 bases match TRBD1. CDR3 protein: CASSHRQGNQDTQYF. CDR3 sequence (DNA): TGCGCCAGCAGCCACCGACAGGGTAATCAAGATACGCAGTATTTT.